This is a list of T cell receptor beta chains from one sample in a study of T cell repertoires in cytomegalovirus infection. TCRdb itself ran the reads through MiXCR, one entry per CDR3 protein. The sample lists 300,000 or so distinct CDR3 sequences, around 9.6% occurring once. The source material was PBMCs. These receptors were collected from a human donor in good health (CMV status not recorded). Some clones in this sample may be carry-over from other donors' samples. CDR3s include the opening cysteine and the closing phenylalanine or tryptophan. The order of the fields is clone size, J gene, V gene, D gene, CDR3 DNA, CDR3 protein. A D gene is named only where the DNA matches it firmly. Size values are once, few and many counts, or a class for expanded clones, and some rows have none.

many TRBJ2-1 TRBV7-9 TRBD2 TGTGCCAGCAGCCTGTTAACTAGCGGGGCCCCCGATGAGCAGTTCTTC CASSLLTSGAPDEQFF
- TRBJ2-7 TRBV12-5 TRBD2 TGTGCTAGTGGTCCCTGGTTAGGGACTAGCGGAGCCTACGAGCAGTACTTC CASGPWLGTSGAYEQYF
many TRBJ2-1 TRBV18 - TGTGCCAGCTCACTGGGCCCTAGCGTGAGCTCCTACAATGAGCAGTTCTTC CASSLGPSVSSYNEQFF
few TRBJ2-2 TRBV14 - TGTGCCAGCAGCCAAGTCACAGGGAACACCGGGGAGCTGTTTTTT CASSQVTGNTGELFF
- TRBJ1-5 TRBV19 TRBD1 TGTGCCAGTAGCCTACGCCGTGGACAGGGACACCAGCCCCAGCATTTT CASSLRRGQGHQPQHF
many TRBJ2-3 TRBV24-1 TRBD1 TGTGCCACAGGGGACAGGGGTCGCGATACGCAGTATTTT CATGDRGRDTQYF
many TRBJ2-7 TRBV6-2/TRBV6-3 TRBD1 TGTGCCAGCAGATGGGACAGGGTAACCTACGAGCAGTACTTC CASRWDRVTYEQYF
many TRBJ1-1 TRBV7-6 - TGTGCCAGCAGCCCCTACAGGGCTACTGAAGCTTTCTTT CASSPYRATEAFF
- TRBJ1-1 TRBV5-1 TRBD1 TGCGCCAGCAGCTGGGGGGCGACAGGGACTGAAGCTTTCTTT CASSWGATGTEAFF
few TRBJ1-4 TRBV13 - TGTGCCAGCAGCTCCGGACGTGAAAAACTGTTTTTT CASSSGREKLFF
few TRBJ1-5 TRBV7-9 - TGTGCCAGCAGCTTAGCGGCGAAGCCCCAGCATTTT CASSLAAKPQHF
many TRBJ1-2 TRBV28 TRBD1 TGTGCCAGCAGTCCCGGGACAGAGAGGGGCTACACCTTC CASSPGTERGYTF
many TRBJ1-2 TRBV5-6 TRBD1 TGTGCCAGCAGCTATCGGGCAGGGGGCGCGGGCTATGGCTACACCTTC CASSYRAGGAGYGYTF
many TRBJ2-2 TRBV29-1 - TGCAGCGTTGATGGGCTCAAGGGCCCCCGGAGGGAGCTGTTTTTT CSVDGLKGPRRELFF
few TRBJ2-3 TRBV7-9 TRBD1 TGTGCCAGCAGCTTAAGCTTTGGGACAGATGGGCCGGGCACAGATACGCAGTATTTT CASSLSFGTDGPGTDTQYF
many TRBJ2-1 TRBV2 - TGTGCCAGCAGTGGGCAATCTAGTGAGCAGTTCTTC CASSGQSSEQFF
many TRBJ2-1 TRBV12-3/TRBV12-4 - TGTGCCAGCAGTTTGGTCGCCCTCGAGCAGTTCTTC CASSLVALEQFF
many TRBJ1-1 TRBV7-2 - TGTGCCAGCAGCTTGGTAGGCACCACTGAAGCTTTCTTT CASSLVGTTEAFF
many TRBJ2-2 TRBV7-6 TRBD2 TGTGCCAGCAGCACTAGCGGGGGCGGGGAGCTGTTTTTT CASSTSGGGELFF
many TRBJ1-2 TRBV11-2 - TGTGCCAGCAGCTTAGGGGAATTCGGCAGGGGACTACTCTATGGCTACACCTTC CASSLGEFGRGLLYGYTF
many TRBJ2-2 TRBV28 - TGTGCCAGCAGTCGCGGGGCCACCGGGGAGCTGTTTTTT CASSRGATGELFF
- TRBJ2-1 TRBV20-1 TRBD2 TGCAGTGCTAGGCGGGGTAGCGGGGTCGTAGAGCAGTTCTTC CSARRGSGVVEQFF
many TRBJ2-7 TRBV12-3/TRBV12-4 - TGTGCCAGCAGTTTAACCCTTTCCAGCTCCTACGAGCAGTACTTC CASSLTLSSSYEQYF
- TRBJ2-3 TRBV7-3 - TGTGCCAGCGGGCACGGGGACACAGATACGCAGTATTTT CASGHGDTDTQYF
- TRBJ2-7 TRBV6-6 TRBD1 TGTGCCAGCAGTTACTCGACAGGGGGCTACGAGCAGTACTTC CASSYSTGGYEQYF
few TRBJ1-5 TRBV20-1 - TGCAGTGCTTCCCTGCCAGGGGATAGCTGGAATCAGCCCCAGCATTTT CSASLPGDSWNQPQHF
many TRBJ2-4 TRBV20-1 TRBD2 TGCAGTGCTAGGGTTGGGACTAGCGGGGGTAAAGCCAAAAACATTCAGTACTTC CSARVGTSGGKAKNIQYF
- TRBJ2-7 TRBV20-1 - TGCAGTGCTAGAGATCTCAGGGACTCGGCCTACGAGCAGTACTTC CSARDLRDSAYEQYF
many TRBJ2-5 TRBV20-1 TRBD1 TGCAGTGCTACGCCGACAGGGCCGCAAGAGACCCAGTACTTC CSATPTGPQETQYF
many TRBJ1-2 TRBV7-2 - TGTGCCAGCAGCCAATCTTCGACTGACTCCTATGGCTACACCTTC CASSQSSTDSYGYTF
- TRBJ2-5 TRBV18 - TGTGCCAGCTCACCACGAGAGATCCAAGAGACCCAGTACTTC CASSPREIQETQYF
few TRBJ2-5 TRBV6-2/TRBV6-3 - TGTGCCAGCAGTTCGACACCCGCCCGGGAGACCCAGTACTTC CASSSTPARETQYF
- TRBJ2-2 TRBV28 TRBD1 TGTGCCAGCAGTTTAAGGGACAGGGGGCGCACCGGGGAGCTGTTTTTT CASSLRDRGRTGELFF
many TRBJ1-3 TRBV23-1 - TGCGCCAGCAGTCACCCTCTGGAGGGGGGCGAAGGAAACACCATATATTTT CASSHPLEGGEGNTIYF
many TRBJ1-2 TRBV7-8 - TGTGCCAGCAGCTTAGCGGGGTGGGGACAAGAGTATGGCTACACCTTC CASSLAGWGQEYGYTF
many TRBJ2-5 TRBV6-1 - TGTGCCAGCAGTTCCTGGGGGGACCCAAACCAAGAGACCCAGTACTTC CASSSWGDPNQETQYF
- TRBJ2-2 TRBV5-5 TRBD1 TGTGCCAGCAGCACCCGGGACAGGGTCACCGGGGAGCTGTTTTTT CASSTRDRVTGELFF
many TRBJ2-3 TRBV6-1 TRBD1 TGTGCCAGCAGTCGTAACCCGGGACAGGGGGCAGATACGCAGTATTTT CASSRNPGQGADTQYF
few TRBJ2-3 TRBV13 - TGTGCCAGCCAATCCGGCCCGACAGGTACGCAGTATTTT CASQSGPTGTQYF
few TRBJ2-3 TRBV14 - TGTGCCAGCAGCCCCTTAAGGGGCCCCACAGATACGCAGTATTTT CASSPLRGPTDTQYF
many TRBJ2-5 TRBV5-1 - TGCGCCAGCAGCTCGGCGGGCCAAGAGACCCAGTACTTC CASSSAGQETQYF
- TRBJ2-3 TRBV6-1 - TGTGCCAGCTTCGGACTATTCCAACGGGGAGATACGCAGTATTTT CASFGLFQRGDTQYF
many TRBJ2-1 TRBV24-1 - TGTGCCACCAGTGATTTGCAAGGTGGGGCAATCGATTACAATGAGCAGTTCTTC CATSDLQGGAIDYNEQFF
many TRBJ2-7 TRBV25-1 - TGTGCCAGCAGTGATAGGGACCACTCCTACGAGCAGTACTTC CASSDRDHSYEQYF
- TRBJ1-1 TRBV20-1 TRBD1 TGCAGTGATATGGACAGGGGCCGGAGGAACACTGAAGCTTTCTTT CSDMDRGRRNTEAFF
many TRBJ1-4 TRBV9 - TGTGCCAGCAGCCCCGGAGGCAGGGGCGTTGGTGAAAAACTGTTTTTT CASSPGGRGVGEKLFF
many TRBJ1-1 TRBV7-2 - TGTGCCAGCAGCTTATCGGGGCCCTCGAACACTGAAGCTTTCTTT CASSLSGPSNTEAFF